This T cell receptor beta chain was recorded in a study of T cell clusters in autoimmune cytopenias (dated by TCRdb to about 2019). For the study in its entirety: Per sample, TRB sequencing gave a median depth of about 53,000 reads and a median of 2,350 distinct TRB clonotypes. The study aimed to test whether autoimmune cytopenia patients carry a disease-specific immune repertoire signature usable as a blood-based biomarker. Alongside healthy, CLL and autoimmune hepatitis controls, autoimmune cytopenia patients had their peripheral blood TRB and IGH repertoires sequenced at active disease and again during treatment follow-up.

For each sample, TRB amplification used 200 to 250 ng of peripheral blood genomic DNA, equal to 40,000 or so genome equivalents. As regards this clonotype: It has no known antigen specificity.

TRB rearrangements were amplified by multiplex PCR following a touch-down protocol, with the TRB-A and TRB-B primer pools mixed in one tube. Illumina adapters and sample indices were attached to the amplicons through two consecutive PCR reactions using Phusion HS II polymerase. Amplicons were gel-purified with the NucleoSpin Gel and PCR Clean-up kit, then quantified by Qubit and quality-checked on an Agilent 2100 Bioanalyzer. Sequencing of the libraries was done on an Illumina MiSeq with 600-cycle, single-indexed, paired-end runs. The published analysis was carried out like this. MiXCR version 2.1.12, together with the default MiXCR reference library, was used to align and assemble the TRB reads. A clone was defined by each unique CDR3 nucleotide sequence, and analysis was restricted to productive sequences with at least two reads. Alpha-parameterized diversity profiles (alpha 0 to 5), including the Shannon (alpha 1) and Simpson (alpha 2) indices, were computed with an R script to assess repertoire diversity. Combinatorial TRB VJ usage was calculated with the tcR package and was compared between cohorts by principal component analysis performed with ade4. GLIPH clustering of TCRbeta CDR3s was carried out on cohort pairs matched by age and read depth, and cluster frequencies were compared by Wilcoxon test. TCRdb reprocessed the reads into one record per CDR3 protein sequence, lacking DNA. These V and J calls are TCRdb output, not the study's own analysis. The table held for this sample gives 6,500 to 8,500 distinct CDR3 sequences. Around a quarter of the sample is held by the ten biggest clonotypes.

Sequences LGHNT (CDR1) and FRNRAP (CDR2) are obtained from the germline V gene. The CDR3 goes from the cysteine to the phenylalanine over 13 residues. The record lacks a DNA sequence. Study-wide conclusions, independent of this receptor: Healthy donors had almost three times as many exclusive TRB clusters as active autoimmune hepatitis patients, a finding consistent with an autoimmunity-wide signature. Shifts in the TRB repertoire, including less even repertoires in secondary cytopenia and CLL, were mostly a reflection of lymphoma bias and not of autoimmunity. The T cell clusters were defined in silico only, and their functional role remained to be validated experimentally. The cluster-lack signature was not observed for secondary cytopenia versus CLL, as the signature was apparently masked by the dominant lymphoma-associated repertoire. The GLIPH analysis suggested a lack of physiological T cell clusters in primary autoimmune cytopenia patients, since some 52 clusters were exclusive to healthy donors whereas some 17 were exclusive to patients.

Sequenced input: peripheral blood. The rearranged segments are TRBV12-5 and TRBJ1-2. The TCR sequence derives from a human donor with an autoimmune cytopenia or autoimmune hepatitis (not recorded which). The CDR3 region has the sequence CASGLGILTSYTF.